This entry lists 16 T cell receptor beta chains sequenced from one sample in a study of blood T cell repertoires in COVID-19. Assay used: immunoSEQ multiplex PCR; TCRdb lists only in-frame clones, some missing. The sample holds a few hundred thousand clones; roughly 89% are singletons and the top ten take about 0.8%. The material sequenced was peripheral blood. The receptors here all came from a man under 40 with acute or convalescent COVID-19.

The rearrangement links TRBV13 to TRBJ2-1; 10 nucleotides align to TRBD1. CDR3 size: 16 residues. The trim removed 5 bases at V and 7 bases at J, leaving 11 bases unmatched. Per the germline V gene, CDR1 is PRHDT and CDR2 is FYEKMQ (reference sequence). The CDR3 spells CASSADRGRIANEQFF. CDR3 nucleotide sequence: TGTGCCAGCAGCGCCGACAGGGGGCGCATCGCGAATGAGCAGTTCTTC.

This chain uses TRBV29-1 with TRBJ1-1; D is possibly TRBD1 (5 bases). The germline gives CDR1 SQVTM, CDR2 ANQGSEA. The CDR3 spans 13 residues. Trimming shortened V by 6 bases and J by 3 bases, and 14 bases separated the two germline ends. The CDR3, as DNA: TGCAGCGTCCAACTTGGGACTTACACTGAAGCTTTCTTT. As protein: CSVQLGTYTEAFF.

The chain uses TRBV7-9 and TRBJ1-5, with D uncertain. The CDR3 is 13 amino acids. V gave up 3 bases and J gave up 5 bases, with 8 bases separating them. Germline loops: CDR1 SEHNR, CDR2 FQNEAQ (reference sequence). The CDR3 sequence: CASSFSRDQPQHF. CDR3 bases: TGTGCCAGCAGCTTCTCAAGAGATCAGCCCCAGCATTTT.

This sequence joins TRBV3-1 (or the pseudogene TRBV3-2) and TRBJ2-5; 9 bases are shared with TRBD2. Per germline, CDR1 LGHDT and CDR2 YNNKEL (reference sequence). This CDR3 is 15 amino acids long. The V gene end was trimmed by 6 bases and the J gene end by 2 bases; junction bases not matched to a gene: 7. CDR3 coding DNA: TGTGCCAGCAGGTGGGTAGCGGGGGCACAAGAGACCCAGTACTTC. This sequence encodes CASRWVAGAQETQYF.

The CDR3 protein is CASSFRRLAGIMDTQYF. The CDR3 DNA is TGTGCCAGCAGCTTCCGTCGGCTAGCGGGAATCATGGATACGCAGTATTTT. The rearrangement uses TRBV5-4 and TRBJ2-3, with 9 bases lining up with TRBD2. The CDR3 covers 17 residues. The V gene's germline CDR1 is SGHNT and CDR2 YYREEE (reference sequence). V lost 2 bases, J lost 6 bases, and 13 bases stayed unmatched.

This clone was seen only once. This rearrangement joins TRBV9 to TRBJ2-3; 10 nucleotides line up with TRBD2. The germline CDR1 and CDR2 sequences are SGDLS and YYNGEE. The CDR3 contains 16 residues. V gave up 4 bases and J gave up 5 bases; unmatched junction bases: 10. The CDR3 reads CASSLLSGGAIDTQYF. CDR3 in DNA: TGTGCCAGCAGCCTTTTAAGCGGGGGGGCGATAGATACGCAGTATTTT.

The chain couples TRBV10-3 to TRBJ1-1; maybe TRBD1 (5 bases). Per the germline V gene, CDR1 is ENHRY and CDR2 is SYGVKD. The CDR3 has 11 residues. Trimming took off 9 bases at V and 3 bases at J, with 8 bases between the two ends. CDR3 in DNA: TGTGCCATAGCGGGACACACTGAAGCTTTCTTT. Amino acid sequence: CAIAGHTEAFF.

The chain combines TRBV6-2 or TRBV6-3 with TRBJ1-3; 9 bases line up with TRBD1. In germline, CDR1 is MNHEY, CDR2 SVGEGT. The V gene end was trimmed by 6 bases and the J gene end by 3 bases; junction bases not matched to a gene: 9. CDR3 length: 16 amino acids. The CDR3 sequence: CASSPSGTGLGNTIYF. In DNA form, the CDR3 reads TGTGCCAGCAGCCCCTCTGGGACAGGGCTTGGAAACACCATATATTTT.

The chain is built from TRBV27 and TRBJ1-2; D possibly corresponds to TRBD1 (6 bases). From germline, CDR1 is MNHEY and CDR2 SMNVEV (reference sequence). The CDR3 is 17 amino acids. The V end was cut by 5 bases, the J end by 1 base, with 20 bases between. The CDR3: CASSKGRGAGVNYGYTF. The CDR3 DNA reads TGTGCCAGCAGTAAGGGGAGAGGGGCAGGGGTTAACTATGGCTACACCTTC.

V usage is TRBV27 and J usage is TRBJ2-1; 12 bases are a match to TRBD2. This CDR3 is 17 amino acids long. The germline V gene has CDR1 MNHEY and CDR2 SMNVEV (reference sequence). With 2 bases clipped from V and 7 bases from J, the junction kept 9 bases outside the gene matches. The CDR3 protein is CASSLGASGGVGNEQFF. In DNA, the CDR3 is TGTGCCAGCAGTTTAGGGGCTAGCGGGGGGGTAGGAAATGAGCAGTTCTTC.

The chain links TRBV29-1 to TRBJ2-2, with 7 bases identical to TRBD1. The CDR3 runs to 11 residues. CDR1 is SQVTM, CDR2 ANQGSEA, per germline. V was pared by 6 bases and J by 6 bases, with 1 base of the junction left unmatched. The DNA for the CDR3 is TGCAGCGTGGGACAGCCCGGGGAGCTGTTTTTT. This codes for CSVGQPGELFF.

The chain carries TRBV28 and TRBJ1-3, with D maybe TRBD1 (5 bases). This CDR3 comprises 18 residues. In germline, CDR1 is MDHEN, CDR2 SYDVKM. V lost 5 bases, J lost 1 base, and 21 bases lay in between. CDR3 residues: CASSPPRPDSLSGNTIYF. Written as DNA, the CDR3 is TGTGCCAGCAGTCCTCCGCGACCTGACAGTCTATCTGGAAACACCATATATTTT. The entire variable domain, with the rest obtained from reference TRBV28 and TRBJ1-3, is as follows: DVKVTQSSRYLVKRTGEKVFLECVQDMDHENMFWYRQDPGLGLRLIYFSYDVKMKEKGDIPEGYSVSREKKERFSLILESASTNQTSMYLCASSPPRPDSLSGNTIYFGEGSWLTVV.

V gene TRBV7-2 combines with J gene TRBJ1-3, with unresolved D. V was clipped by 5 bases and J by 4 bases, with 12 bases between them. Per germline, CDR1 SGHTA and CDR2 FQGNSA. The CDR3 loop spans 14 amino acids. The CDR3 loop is CASSPTRLGNTIYF. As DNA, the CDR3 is TGTGCCAGCAGCCCAACGCGGTTGGGAAACACCATATATTTT.

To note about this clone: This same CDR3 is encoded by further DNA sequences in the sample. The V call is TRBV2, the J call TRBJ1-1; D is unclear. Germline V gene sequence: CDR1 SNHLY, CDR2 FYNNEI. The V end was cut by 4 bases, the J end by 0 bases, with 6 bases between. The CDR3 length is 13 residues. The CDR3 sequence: CASSGELNTEAFF. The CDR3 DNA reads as TGTGCCAGCAGTGGAGAACTGAACACTGAAGCTTTCTTT.

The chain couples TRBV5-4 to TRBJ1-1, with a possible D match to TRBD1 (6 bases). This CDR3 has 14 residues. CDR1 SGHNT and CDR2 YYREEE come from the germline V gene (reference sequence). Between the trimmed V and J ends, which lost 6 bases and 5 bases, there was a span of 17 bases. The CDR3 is CASNFLQGGTEAFF. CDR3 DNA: TGTGCCAGCAACTTTTTACAGGGCGGGACTGAAGCTTTCTTT.

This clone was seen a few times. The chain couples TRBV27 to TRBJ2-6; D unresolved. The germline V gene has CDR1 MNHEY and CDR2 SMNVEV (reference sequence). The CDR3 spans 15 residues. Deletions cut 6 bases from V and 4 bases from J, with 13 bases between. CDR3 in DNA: TGTGCCAGCAGCCGATCGAGGTCCGGGGCCAACGTCCTGACTTTC. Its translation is CASSRSRSGANVLTF.